A single TCR beta chain is shown here with its context. This record belongs to a study of blood T cell repertoires in COVID-19. Study information: The study counted Cohort 3 donors as recovered given two negative PCRs, clearance, or symptom resolution.

Measured with immunoSEQ multiplex PCR; TCRdb has only the in-frame clones, and not every one. The data contain about 170,000 clones, roughly 85% of them singletons. The CDR3 loop spans 12 amino acids. With V trimmed by 6 bases and J by 11 bases, 9 bases remained unmatched. Germline CDR1 MNHEY, CDR2 SVGAGI. Clinical history reported by participants formed the basis on which cohorts were assigned. The V call is TRBV6-5, the J call TRBJ1-1, with TRBD1 matching 7 bases. The sample taken for sequencing was PBMCs or T cells enriched from blood (not recorded which). The source is a woman aged 70-85 years in a cohort exposed to, infected with or recovered from COVID-19 (not recorded which). CDR3 protein: CASSSPQGFAFF. The CDR3 DNA reads TGTGCCAGCAGCTCACCACAGGGGTTTGCTTTCTTT.